This T cell receptor (beta chain) was captured in a study of T cells in Graves' hyperthyroidism and ophthalmopathy. Germline V CDR1 and CDR2: MDHEN, SYDVKM. CDR3 size: 11 residues. With regard to this clonotype: Its antigen is undetermined. A read error may explain this, as a much larger clone is one base away.

Broader study findings: Most thyroid clonotypes expanded above 0.001 appeared in blood too.

Amplification of TCR beta CDR3 regions was performed using RNA transcripts as template. With the HTBI primer set, the TCR CDR3 went through a first round of RT-PCR. TCRdb called the multiplex PCR reads again in MiXCR, with one record for every CDR3 protein. The table shows 640,000 or so distinct CDR3 sequences, with 11% to 15% occurring only once. Sequencing was performed on blood. This clonotype was obtained from a woman between 18 and 29 years old with Graves' ophthalmopathy. The chain links TRBV28 to TRBJ2-1; D is unclear. The chain's CDR3 is CAGSWANEQFF. DNA of the CDR3: TGTGCCGGCAGCTGGGCGAATGAGCAGTTCTTC.